The present entry profiles one T cell receptor beta chain with its context. The data originate from a study of blood T cell repertoires in COVID-19. Overall study context: T cells, B-cell-depleted T cells, or PBMCs provided the cDNA or gDNA that served as material.

The recovered donors of Cohort 3 showed two negative PCRs, clearance, or symptom resolution. As handled by the study authors: Reference gene primer amplification gave nucleated cell count estimates. The repertoire was sequenced with immunoSEQ multiplex PCR; TCRdb's copy has only in-frame clones and lacks some. The DNA was the basis for D and trimming; V, J and clone size are from that table. Of around 390,000 clones listed, about 87% are singletons. CDR1 and CDR2 from the germline V gene are SGHTA and FQGTGA. CDR3 length: 15 residues. V was pared by 5 bases and J by 5 bases, with 9 bases of the junction left unmatched.

Sequenced material: PBMCs or T cells enriched from blood (not recorded which). The TCR sequence derives from a woman in her forties or fifties who had recovered from COVID-19. V usage is TRBV7-3 and J usage is TRBJ1-2, with TRBD1 matching over 9 bases. CDR3 nucleotide sequence: TGTGCCAGCAGCCCCACGGGACAGGGATCTTATGGCTACACCTTC. This gives the protein CASSPTGQGSYGYTF.